These 14 T cell receptor beta chains were all obtained from the same sample, sequenced in a study of blood T cell repertoires in COVID-19. Sequencing was performed with immunoSEQ multiplex PCR; in TCRdb, only in-frame clones are kept and a portion is missing. The data show just over 350,000 clones, with roughly 90% seen just once and 2.5% to 3.5% held by the top ten. The sample consisted of PBMCs or T cells enriched from blood (not recorded which). These receptors came from a woman in her twenties or thirties who had recovered from COVID-19.

V and J are TRBV12-3 or TRBV12-4 and TRBJ2-3; D remains unclear. This CDR3 is 13 amino acids long. Trimming removed 0 bases at V and 10 bases at J, with 11 bases between. The CDR3 region is CASSLADSRAQYF. The CDR3 bases are TGTGCCAGCAGTTTAGCGGATAGCCGGGCGCAGTATTTT.

The chain recombines TRBV3-1 (or the pseudogene TRBV3-2) with TRBJ1-4; 7 bases align to TRBD1. With 2 bases clipped from V and 6 bases from J, the junction kept 9 bases outside the gene matches. The length of the CDR3 is 16 residues. In germline, CDR1 is LGHDT, CDR2 YNNKEL (reference sequence). CDR3 sequence reads: CASSQPPGGGDEKLFF. For the CDR3, the DNA is TGTGCCAGCAGCCAACCCCCGGGAGGGGGCGATGAAAAACTGTTTTTT.

This clone was detected only a few times. The rearrangement links TRBV5-1 to TRBJ1-1; 7 positions match TRBD1. J lost 4 bases, V lost 4 bases, and 10 bases had no gene match. The V gene's germline CDR1 is SGHRS and CDR2 YFSETQ. The CDR3 extends over 15 amino acids. CDR3 loop: CASSARTGVSTEAFF. The CDR3 DNA sequence: TGCGCCAGCAGCGCCCGGACAGGAGTAAGCACTGAAGCTTTCTTT.

This clone occurred once. The chain combines TRBV5-1 with TRBJ1-2, with D possibly matching TRBD1 (5 bases). In germline, CDR1 is SGHRS, CDR2 YFSETQ. V was shortened by 0 bases and J by 8 bases, with 11 bases between the two germline ends. This CDR3 comprises 13 residues. CDR3 amino acids: CASSLVGQGGYTF. The CDR3 nucleotides are TGCGCCAGCAGCTTGGTGGGTCAGGGAGGCTACACCTTC.

J is TRBJ2-1 and V is TRBV7-2; possibly TRBD1 for D (6 bases). This CDR3 contains 16 residues. The V end lost 1 base, the J end lost 8 bases, and 18 bases lay between the germline ends. Germline V CDR1 and CDR2: SGHTA, FQGNSA. CDR3 loop: CASSLVWAGAPDEQFF. Written as DNA, the CDR3 is TGTGCCAGCAGCTTAGTTTGGGCAGGGGCCCCCGATGAGCAGTTCTTC.

This clone was seen once. The rearrangement uses TRBV12-5 and TRBJ2-3; D not resolved. The CDR3 extends over 12 amino acids. CDR1 and CDR2 from the germline V gene are LGHNT and FRNRAP. Trimming removed 6 bases from V and 4 bases from J, with 8 bases in between. CDR3 in amino acids: CASGSVADTQYF. The CDR3 DNA follows: TGTGCTAGTGGAAGCGTGGCAGATACGCAGTATTTT.

V is TRBV14 and J is TRBJ2-7; D is unclear. V was clipped by 2 bases and J by 0 bases, with 8 bases between them. The CDR3 loop spans 14 amino acids. Germline-derived CDR1 and CDR2 are SGHDN and FVKESK. The CDR3 sequence: CASSQLDNSYEQYF. The CDR3 DNA is TGTGCCAGCAGCCAACTCGACAACTCCTACGAGCAGTACTTC.

The chain has TRBV3-1 (or the pseudogene TRBV3-2) and TRBJ2-7, with unresolved D. The CDR3 runs to 13 residues. Per the germline V gene, CDR1 is LGHDT and CDR2 is YNNKEL (reference sequence). The V gene lost 1 base and the J gene lost 7 bases, with 11 bases spanning the gap. CDR3 sequence: CASSQGSVPEQYF. For the CDR3, the DNA is TGTGCCAGCAGCCAAGGTTCAGTGCCAGAGCAGTACTTC.

This clone has a single count. The V and J genes are TRBV30 and TRBJ1-1; D uncertain. This CDR3 contains 13 residues. Trimming stripped 1 base from V and 8 bases from J, with 14 bases between. Germline V CDR1 and CDR2: GTSNPN, SVGIG (reference sequence). The CDR3 DNA sequence: TGTGCCTGGAGTGCCGCTTCAACTCGGGAAGCTTTCTTT. Translation gives CAWSAASTREAFF.

This chain uses TRBV29-1 with TRBJ2-1; TRBD2 matches 9 bases. V lost 4 bases to trimming and J lost 0 bases; unmatched junction nucleotides: 4. The CDR3 covers 15 residues. The germline V gene encodes CDR1 SQVTM and CDR2 ANQGSEA. CDR3 sequence (DNA): TGCAGCGTTGGACTAGCGGTCAGCTCCTACAATGAGCAGTTCTTC. Translated: CSVGLAVSSYNEQFF.

The J gene is TRBJ1-6, the V gene TRBV9; TRBD1 matches 10 bases. The V segment lost 4 bases and the J segment 8 bases; nucleotides outside the gene matches: 9. Germline-derived CDR1 and CDR2 are SGDLS and YYNGEE. The CDR3 consists of 16 residues. The CDR3 DNA is TGTGCCAGCAGCACCCCCGGGACAGGGGTCCATTCACCCCTCCACTTT. This gives the protein CASSTPGTGVHSPLHF.

The chain employs TRBV5-1 and TRBJ2-5, with D possibly being TRBD1 (5 bases). The CDR3 spans 14 residues. The V end was cut by 4 bases, the J end by 2 bases, with 12 bases between. In germline, CDR1 is SGHRS, CDR2 YFSETQ. The CDR3 spells CASSPGHGQETQYF. The CDR3 DNA reads TGCGCCAGCAGCCCAGGACACGGGCAAGAGACCCAGTACTTC.

The rearrangement uses TRBV4-2 and TRBJ2-3, with 8 positions matching TRBD2. Unmatched junction bases numbered 16, after V lost 6 bases and J lost 5 bases. Germline lookup yields CDR1 LGHNA and CDR2 YNFKEQ. The CDR3 totals 17 residues. The CDR3 loop is CASSPMTSVKWGDTQYF. The CDR3 nucleotides read TGTGCCAGCAGTCCTATGACTAGCGTCAAGTGGGGAGATACGCAGTATTTT.

The V and J genes are TRBV7-2 and TRBJ2-5; possible D gene TRBD2, 5 bases. Per germline, CDR1 SGHTA and CDR2 FQGNSA. Trimming took off 0 bases at V and 3 bases at J, with 14 bases between the two ends. This CDR3 is 16 amino acids long. CDR3 DNA: TGTGCCAGCAGCTTAGCCCTATACGTCGGGGAAGAGACCCAGTACTTC. Its protein product is CASSLALYVGEETQYF.